What follows describes a single T cell receptor (beta chain). The data originate from a study of blood T cells in healthy people across ages. Per the germline V gene, CDR1 is SGHTA and CDR2 is FQGTGA. Trimming shortened V by 1 base and J by 0 bases, and 4 bases separated the two germline ends. This CDR3 is built from 15 residues. Using a J-beta primer mix together with a sample-barcoded 5' primer, a second PCR was run for roughly 6 to 12 cycles. Each CDR3 protein is one row after TCRdb ran MiXCR on the 5' RACE reads. The sample consists of approximately 850,000 distinct CDR3 sequences, about 42% of them appearing once.

The clonotype was recovered from a man in his sixties in good health. The specimen sequenced was blood. The genes are TRBV7-3 and TRBJ2-6; D uncertain. The CDR3 protein is CASSLITSGANVLTF. The CDR3 nucleotides read TGTGCCAGCAGCTTAATAACCTCTGGGGCCAACGTCCTGACTTTC. Filled out from reference TRBV7-3 and TRBJ2-6, the complete variable domain reads GAGVSQTPSNKVTEKGKYVELRCDPISGHTALYWYRQSLGQGPEFLIYFQGTGAADDSGLPNDRFFAVRPEGSVSTLKIQRTERGDSAVYLCASSLITSGANVLTFGAGSRLTVL.